This T cell receptor beta chain comes out of a study of T cells after yellow fever vaccination. Per the germline V gene, CDR1 is SGHVS and CDR2 is FQNEAQ. The CDR3 covers 12 residues. Between the trimmed V and J ends, which lost 6 bases and 3 bases, there was a span of 8 bases. One entry per CDR3 protein, called by TCRdb with MiXCR from the 5' RACE reads. The profile shows about 170,000 distinct CDR3 sequences, approximately 6.2% of them singletons. V is TRBV7-8 and J is TRBJ1-1; no clear D gene. The origin of this receptor is a young man who received the YFV17D yellow fever vaccine. The starting material was CD4+ T cells sorted from PBMCs, obtained on the day of the first yellow fever vaccination. CDR3 in amino acids: CASRNLYTEAFF. DNA of the CDR3: TGTGCCAGCAGAAACTTGTACACTGAAGCTTTCTTT.